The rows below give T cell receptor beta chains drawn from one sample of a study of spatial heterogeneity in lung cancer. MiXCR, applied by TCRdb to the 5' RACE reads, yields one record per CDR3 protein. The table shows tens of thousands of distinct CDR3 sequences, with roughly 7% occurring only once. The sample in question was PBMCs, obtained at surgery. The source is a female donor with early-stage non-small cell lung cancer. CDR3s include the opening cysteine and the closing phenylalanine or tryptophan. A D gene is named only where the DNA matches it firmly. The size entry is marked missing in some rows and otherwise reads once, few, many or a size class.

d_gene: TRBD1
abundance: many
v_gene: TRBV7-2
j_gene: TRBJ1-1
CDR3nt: TGTGCCAGCAGCTTACCGACAGGGAAGACTGAAGCTTTCTTT
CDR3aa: CASSLPTGKTEAFF

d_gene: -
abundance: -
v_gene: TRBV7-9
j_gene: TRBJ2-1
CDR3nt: TGTGCCAGCAGCTCGGCGCGCGGTGAGCAGTTCTTC
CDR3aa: CASSSARGEQFF

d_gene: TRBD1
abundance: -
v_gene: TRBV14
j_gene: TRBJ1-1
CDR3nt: TGTGCCAGCAGCCACGATTTCAGGACAGGCGTAGGAGCTTTCTTT
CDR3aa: CASSHDFRTGVGAFF

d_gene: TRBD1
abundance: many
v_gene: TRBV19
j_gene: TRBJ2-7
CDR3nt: TGTGCCAGTAGTTTACAGGGGGTGGACGAGCAGTACTTC
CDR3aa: CASSLQGVDEQYF

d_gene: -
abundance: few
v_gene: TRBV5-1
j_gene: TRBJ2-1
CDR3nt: TGCGCCAGCAGCTTGGGAAGCCGGGCCCCAGATCGGTTCTTC
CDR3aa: CASSLGSRAPDRFF

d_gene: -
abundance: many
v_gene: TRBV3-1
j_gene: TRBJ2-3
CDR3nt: TGTGCCAGCAGCCGCCTAACAGGGACAGATACGCAGTATTTT
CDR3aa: CASSRLTGTDTQYF

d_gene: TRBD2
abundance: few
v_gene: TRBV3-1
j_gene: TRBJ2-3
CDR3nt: TGTGCCAGCAGCATAGCGGGGGGCCGTATAGATACGCAGTATTTT
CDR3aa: CASSIAGGRIDTQYF

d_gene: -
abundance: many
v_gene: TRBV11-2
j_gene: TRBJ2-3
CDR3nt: TGTGCCAGCAGCTCCCGGGGGGCGGGGATCACAGATACGCAGTATTTT
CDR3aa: CASSSRGAGITDTQYF

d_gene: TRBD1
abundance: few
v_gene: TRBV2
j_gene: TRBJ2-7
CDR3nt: TGTGCCAGCACGGAGACCGGGACAGGGTACCACGAGCAGTACTTC
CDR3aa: CASTETGTGYHEQYF

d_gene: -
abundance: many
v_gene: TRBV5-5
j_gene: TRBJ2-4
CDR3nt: TGTGCCAGCAGCGTGACCGGTACTTTGGAGAACATTCAGTACTTC
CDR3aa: CASSVTGTLENIQYF

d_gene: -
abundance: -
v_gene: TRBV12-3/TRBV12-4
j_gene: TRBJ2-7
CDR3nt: TGTGCCAGCAGCGCCCCGCCGTTCACCTACGAGCAGTACTTC
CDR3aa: CASSAPPFTYEQYF

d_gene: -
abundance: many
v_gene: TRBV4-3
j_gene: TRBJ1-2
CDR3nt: TGCGCCAGCAGCCGGGGAGAGGATGGCTACACCTTC
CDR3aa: CASSRGEDGYTF

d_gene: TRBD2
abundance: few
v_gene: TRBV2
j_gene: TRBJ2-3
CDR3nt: TGTGCCAGCAGGGGACTAGCCACAGATACGCAGTATTTT
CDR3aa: CASRGLATDTQYF

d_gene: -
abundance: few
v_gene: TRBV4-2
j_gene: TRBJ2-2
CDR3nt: TGTGCCAGCAGCCAAGATCTGGCCGGGGAGCTGTTTTTT
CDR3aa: CASSQDLAGELFF

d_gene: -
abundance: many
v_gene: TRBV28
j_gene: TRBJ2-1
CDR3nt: TGTGCCAGCGCCTCCGGGGCTCGGTGGTTCTTC
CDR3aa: CASASGARWFF

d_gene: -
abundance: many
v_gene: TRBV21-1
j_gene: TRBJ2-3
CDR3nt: TGTGCCAGCAGCAAAGCGAGGAGGACTAGCACAGATACGCAGTATTTT
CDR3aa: CASSKARRTSTDTQYF

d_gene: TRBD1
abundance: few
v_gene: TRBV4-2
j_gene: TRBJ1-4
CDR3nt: TGTGCCAGCAGCCTAACCGGGACAGGGCATGAAAAACTGTTTTTT
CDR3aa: CASSLTGTGHEKLFF

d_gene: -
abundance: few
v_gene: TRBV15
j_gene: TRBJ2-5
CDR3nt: TGTGCCACCACACACGGGACAATAGAGACCCAGTACTTC
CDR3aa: CATTHGTIETQYF

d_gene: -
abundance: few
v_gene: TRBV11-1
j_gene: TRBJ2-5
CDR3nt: TGTGCCAGCAGCTTAGATTTAGCGGCGGAGACCCAGTACTTC
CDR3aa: CASSLDLAAETQYF

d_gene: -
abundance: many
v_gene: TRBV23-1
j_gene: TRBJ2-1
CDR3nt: TGCGCCAGCAGTCAATCCAGGAACATCATTTTGGCGGATGAGCAGTTCTTC
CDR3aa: CASSQSRNIILADEQFF

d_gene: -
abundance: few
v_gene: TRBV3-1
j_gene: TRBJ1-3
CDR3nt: TGTGCCAGCAGCCAAGGACAGGGAAACACCATATATTTT
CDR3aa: CASSQGQGNTIYF

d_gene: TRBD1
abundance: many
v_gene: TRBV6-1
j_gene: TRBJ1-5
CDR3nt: TGTGCCAGCAAGGGACAGGTCAATCAGCCCCAGCATTTT
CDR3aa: CASKGQVNQPQHF

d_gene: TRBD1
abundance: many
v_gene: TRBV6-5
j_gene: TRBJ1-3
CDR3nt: TGTGCCAGCAGCCCTACGGCCAGGGGGGCTGGAAACACCATATATTTT
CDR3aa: CASSPTARGAGNTIYF

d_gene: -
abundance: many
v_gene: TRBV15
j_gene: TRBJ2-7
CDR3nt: TGTGCCACCAGCAGAGATACGGGATCCTACGAGCAGTACTTC
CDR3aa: CATSRDTGSYEQYF

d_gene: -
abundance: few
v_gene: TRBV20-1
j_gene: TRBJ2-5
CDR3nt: TGCAGTGCTTCCAGGCCGGGGGGCGGCCAAGAGACCCAGTACTTC
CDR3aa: CSASRPGGGQETQYF

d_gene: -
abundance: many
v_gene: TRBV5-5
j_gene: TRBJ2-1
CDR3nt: TGTGCCAGCAGCCCCCAGTGGTTGGGACTCAGCTCCTACAATGAGCAGTTCTTC
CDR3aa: CASSPQWLGLSSYNEQFF

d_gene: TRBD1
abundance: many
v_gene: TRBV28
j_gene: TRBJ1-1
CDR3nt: TGTGCCAGCAGATTACGGGACAGGGGGCGGACTGAAGCTTTCTTT
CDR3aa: CASRLRDRGRTEAFF

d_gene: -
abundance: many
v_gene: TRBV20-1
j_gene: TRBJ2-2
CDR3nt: TGCAGTGCTAGAGAGAGGGGTTCCGGGGAGCTGTTTTTT
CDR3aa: CSARERGSGELFF

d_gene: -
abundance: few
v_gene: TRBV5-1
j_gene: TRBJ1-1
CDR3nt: TGCGCCAGCAGCGCCTTCCCGAACACTGAAGCTTTCTTT
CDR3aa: CASSAFPNTEAFF

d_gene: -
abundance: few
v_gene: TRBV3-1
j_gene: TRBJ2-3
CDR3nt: TGTGCCAGCAGCCGCGATGAGGATACGCAGTATTTT
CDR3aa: CASSRDEDTQYF

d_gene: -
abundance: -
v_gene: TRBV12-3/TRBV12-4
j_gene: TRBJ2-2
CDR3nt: TGTGCCAGCAGTCCACTGGAAGGGACCGGGGAGCTGTTTTTT
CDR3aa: CASSPLEGTGELFF

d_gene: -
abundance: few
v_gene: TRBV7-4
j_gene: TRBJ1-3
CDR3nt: TGTGCCAGCAGCTTGGGGGGAACAAAGGACACCATATATTTT
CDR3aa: CASSLGGTKDTIYF

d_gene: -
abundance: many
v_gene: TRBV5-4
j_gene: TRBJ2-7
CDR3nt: TGTGCCAGCAGCTTGGACAGAAAGAAGAATTACGAGCAGTACTTC
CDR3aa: CASSLDRKKNYEQYF

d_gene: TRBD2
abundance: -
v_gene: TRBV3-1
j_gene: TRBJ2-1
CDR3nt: TGTGCCAGCAGCTCCCTGACTAGCGGGGGGCTAAATGAGCAGTTCTTC
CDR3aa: CASSSLTSGGLNEQFF

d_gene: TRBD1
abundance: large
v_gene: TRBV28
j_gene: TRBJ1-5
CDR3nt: TGTGCCAGCAGCCCGGGACAGGGGTCCGTTAATCAGCCCCAGCATTTT
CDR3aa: CASSPGQGSVNQPQHF

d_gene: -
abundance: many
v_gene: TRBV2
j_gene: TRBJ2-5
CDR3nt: TGTGCCAGCAGTGAAGCGCCTGGGGAGACCCAGTACTTC
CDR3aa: CASSEAPGETQYF

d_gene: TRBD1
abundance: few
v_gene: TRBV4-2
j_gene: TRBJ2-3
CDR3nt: TGTGCCAGCAGACAACAGGGGTGGGATACGCAGTATTTT
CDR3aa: CASRQQGWDTQYF

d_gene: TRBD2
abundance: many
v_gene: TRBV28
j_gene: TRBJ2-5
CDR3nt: TGTGCCAGCAGCCTGGGGGGGGTATCCCAAGAGACCCAGTACTTC
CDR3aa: CASSLGGVSQETQYF

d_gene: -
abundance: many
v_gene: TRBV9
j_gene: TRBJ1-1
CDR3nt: TGTGCCAGCAGCGTAGCGCAGGAGAACACTGAAGCTTTCTTT
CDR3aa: CASSVAQENTEAFF

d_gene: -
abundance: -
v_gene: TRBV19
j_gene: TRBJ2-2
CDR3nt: TGTGCCAGTAGTATTGACAGCAGTGACACCGGGGAGCTGTTTTTT
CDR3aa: CASSIDSSDTGELFF

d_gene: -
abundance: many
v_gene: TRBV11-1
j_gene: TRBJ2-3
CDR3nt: TGTGCCAGCAGCTTTGGCACAGATACGCAGTATTTT
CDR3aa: CASSFGTDTQYF

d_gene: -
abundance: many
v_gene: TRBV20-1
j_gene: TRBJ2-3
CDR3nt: TGCAGTGCTACTCCCCCGGTGGCAGATACGCAGTATTTT
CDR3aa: CSATPPVADTQYF

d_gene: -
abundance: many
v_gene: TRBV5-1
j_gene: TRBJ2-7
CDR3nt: TGCGCCAGCAGCTGGACAGACGACGGTCGGCAGTACTTC
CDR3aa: CASSWTDDGRQYF